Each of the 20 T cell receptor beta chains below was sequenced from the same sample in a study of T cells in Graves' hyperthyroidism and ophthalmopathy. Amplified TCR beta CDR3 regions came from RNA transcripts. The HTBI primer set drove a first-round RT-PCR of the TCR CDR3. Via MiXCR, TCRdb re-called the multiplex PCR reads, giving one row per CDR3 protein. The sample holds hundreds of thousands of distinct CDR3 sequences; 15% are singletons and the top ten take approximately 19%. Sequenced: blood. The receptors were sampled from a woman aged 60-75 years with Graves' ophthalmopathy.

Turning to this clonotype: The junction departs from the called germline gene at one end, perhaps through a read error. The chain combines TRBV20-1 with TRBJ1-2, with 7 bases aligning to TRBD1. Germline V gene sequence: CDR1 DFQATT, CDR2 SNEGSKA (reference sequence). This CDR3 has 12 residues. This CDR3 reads CSATTGAYGHTF. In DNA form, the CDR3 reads TGCAGTGCCACAACAGGGGCCTATGGCCACACCTTC.

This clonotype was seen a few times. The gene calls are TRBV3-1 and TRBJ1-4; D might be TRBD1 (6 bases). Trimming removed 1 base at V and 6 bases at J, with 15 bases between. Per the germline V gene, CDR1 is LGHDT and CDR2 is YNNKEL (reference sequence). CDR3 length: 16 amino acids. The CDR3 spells CASSQAPGAGDEKLFF. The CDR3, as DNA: TGTGCCAGCAGCCAAGCCCCAGGGGCCGGAGATGAAAAACTGTTTTTT.

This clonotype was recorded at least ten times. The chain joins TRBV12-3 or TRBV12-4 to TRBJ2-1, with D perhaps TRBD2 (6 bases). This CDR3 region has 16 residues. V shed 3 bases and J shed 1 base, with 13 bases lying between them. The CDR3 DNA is TGTGCCAGCAGTTTGGAGGGGAGTTTGTCCTACAATGAGCAGTTCTTC. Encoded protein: CASSLEGSLSYNEQFF.

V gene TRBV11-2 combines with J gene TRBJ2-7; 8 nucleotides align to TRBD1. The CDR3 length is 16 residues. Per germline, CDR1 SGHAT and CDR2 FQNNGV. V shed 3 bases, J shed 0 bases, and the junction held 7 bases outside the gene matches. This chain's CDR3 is CASSLHQGASSYEQYF. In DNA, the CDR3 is TGTGCCAGCAGCTTGCACCAGGGGGCGAGCTCCTACGAGCAGTACTTC. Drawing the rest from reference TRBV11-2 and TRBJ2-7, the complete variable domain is EAGVAQSPRYKIIEKRQSVAFWCNPISGHATLYWYQQILGQGPKLLIQFQNNGVVDDSQLPKDRFSAERLKGVDSTLKIQPAKLEDSAVYLCASSLHQGASSYEQYFGPGTRLTVT.

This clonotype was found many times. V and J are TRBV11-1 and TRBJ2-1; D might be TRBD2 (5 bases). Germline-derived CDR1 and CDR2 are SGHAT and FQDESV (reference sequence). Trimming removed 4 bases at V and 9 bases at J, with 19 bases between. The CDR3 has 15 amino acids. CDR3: CASSSTRVENGEQFF. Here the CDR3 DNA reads TGTGCCAGCAGCTCCACTAGAGTGGAGAACGGTGAGCAGTTCTTC. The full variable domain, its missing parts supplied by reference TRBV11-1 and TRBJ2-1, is EAEVAQSPRYKITEKSQAVAFWCDPISGHATLYWYRQILGQGPELLVQFQDESVVDDSQLPKDRFSAERLKGVDSTLKIQPAELGDSAMYLCASSSTRVENGEQFFGPGTRLTVL.

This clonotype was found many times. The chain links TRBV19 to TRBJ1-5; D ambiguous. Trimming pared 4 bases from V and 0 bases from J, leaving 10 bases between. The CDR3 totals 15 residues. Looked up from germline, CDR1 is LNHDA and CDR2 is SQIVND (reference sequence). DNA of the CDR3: TGTGCCAGTAGTAACTACTCTTATAGCAATCAGCCCCAGCATTTT. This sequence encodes CASSNYSYSNQPQHF.

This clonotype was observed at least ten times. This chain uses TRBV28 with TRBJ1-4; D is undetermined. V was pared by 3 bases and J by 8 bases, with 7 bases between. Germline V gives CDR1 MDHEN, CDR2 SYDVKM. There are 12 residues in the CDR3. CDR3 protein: CASSFGLEKLFF. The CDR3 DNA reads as TGTGCCAGCAGTTTCGGCCTGGAAAAACTGTTTTTT.

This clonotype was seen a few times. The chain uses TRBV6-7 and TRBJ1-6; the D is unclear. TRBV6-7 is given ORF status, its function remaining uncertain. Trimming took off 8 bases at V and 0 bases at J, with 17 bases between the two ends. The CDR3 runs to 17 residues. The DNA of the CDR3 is TGTGCCAGCTCCTACCGTGGGCCCCGCTCCTATAATTCACCCCTCCACTTT. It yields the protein CASSYRGPRSYNSPLHF.

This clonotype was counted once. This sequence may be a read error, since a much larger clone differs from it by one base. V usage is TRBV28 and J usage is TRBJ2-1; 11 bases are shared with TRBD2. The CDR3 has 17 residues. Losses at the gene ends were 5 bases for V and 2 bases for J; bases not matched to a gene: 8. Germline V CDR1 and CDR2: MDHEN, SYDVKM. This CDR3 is CASSDPGTSGAYNEQFF. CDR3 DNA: TGTGCCAGCAGTGACCCCGGGACTAGCGGAGCCTACAATGAGCAGTTCTTC. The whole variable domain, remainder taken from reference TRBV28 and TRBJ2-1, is DVKVTQSSRYLVKRTGEKVFLECVQDMDHENMFWYRQDPGLGLRLIYFSYDVKMKEKGDIPEGYSVSREKKERFSLILESASTNQTSMYLCASSDPGTSGAYNEQFFGPGTRLTVL.

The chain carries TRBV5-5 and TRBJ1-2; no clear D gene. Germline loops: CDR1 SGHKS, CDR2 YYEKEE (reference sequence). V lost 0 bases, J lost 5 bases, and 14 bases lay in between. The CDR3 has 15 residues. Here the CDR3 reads CASSLASGRQYGYTF. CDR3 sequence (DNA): TGTGCCAGCAGCTTGGCCTCGGGCAGGCAATATGGCTACACCTTC.

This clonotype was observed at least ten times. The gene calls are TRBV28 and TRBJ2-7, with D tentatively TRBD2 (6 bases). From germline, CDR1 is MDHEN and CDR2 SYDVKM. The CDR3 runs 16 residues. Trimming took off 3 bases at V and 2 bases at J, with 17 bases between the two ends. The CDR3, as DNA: TGTGCCAGCAGTTTCCTCCCCGCGGGGATAGCCTACGAGCAGTACTTC. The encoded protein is CASSFLPAGIAYEQYF.

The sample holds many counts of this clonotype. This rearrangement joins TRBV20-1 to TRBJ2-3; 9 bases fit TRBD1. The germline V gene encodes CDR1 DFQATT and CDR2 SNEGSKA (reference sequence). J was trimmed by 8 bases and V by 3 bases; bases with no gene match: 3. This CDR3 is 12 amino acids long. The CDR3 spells CSASQTGGTQYF. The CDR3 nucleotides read TGCAGTGCTAGCCAGACAGGGGGTACGCAGTATTTT.

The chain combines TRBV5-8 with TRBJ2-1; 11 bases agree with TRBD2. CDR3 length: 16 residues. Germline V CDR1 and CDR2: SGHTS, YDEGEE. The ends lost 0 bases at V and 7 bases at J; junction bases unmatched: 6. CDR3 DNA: TGTGCCAGCAGCTTGGTACTAGCGGGAGTGTGGAATGAGCAGTTCTTC. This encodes CASSLVLAGVWNEQFF. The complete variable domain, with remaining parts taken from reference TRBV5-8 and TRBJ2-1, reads EAGVTQSPTHLIKTRGQQATLRCSPISGHTSVYWYQQALGLGLQFLLWYDEGEERNRGNFPPRFSGRQFPNYSSELNVNALELEDSALYLCASSLVLAGVWNEQFFGPGTRLTVL.

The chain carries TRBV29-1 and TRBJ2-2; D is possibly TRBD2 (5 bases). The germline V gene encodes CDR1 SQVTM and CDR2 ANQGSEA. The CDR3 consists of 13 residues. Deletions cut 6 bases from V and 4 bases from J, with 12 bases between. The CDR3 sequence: CSVIRGSTGELFF. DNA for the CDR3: TGCAGCGTGATTCGGGGAAGCACCGGGGAGCTGTTTTTT.

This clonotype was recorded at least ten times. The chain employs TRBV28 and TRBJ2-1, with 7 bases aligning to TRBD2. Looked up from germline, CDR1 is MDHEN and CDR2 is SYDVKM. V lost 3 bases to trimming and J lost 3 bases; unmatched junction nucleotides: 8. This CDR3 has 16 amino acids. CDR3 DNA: TGTGCCAGCAGTTTCGGGGGGAGAGGGTTCTACAATGAGCAGTTCTTC. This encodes CASSFGGRGFYNEQFF. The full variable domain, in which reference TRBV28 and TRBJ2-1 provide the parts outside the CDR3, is DVKVTQSSRYLVKRTGEKVFLECVQDMDHENMFWYRQDPGLGLRLIYFSYDVKMKEKGDIPEGYSVSREKKERFSLILESASTNQTSMYLCASSFGGRGFYNEQFFGPGTRLTVL.

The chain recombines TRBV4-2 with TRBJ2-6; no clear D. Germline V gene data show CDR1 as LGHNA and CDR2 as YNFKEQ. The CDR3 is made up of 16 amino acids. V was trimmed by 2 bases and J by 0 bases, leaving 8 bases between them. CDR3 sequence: CASSQIHSSGANVLTF. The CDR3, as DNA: TGTGCCAGCAGCCAAATACACAGCTCTGGGGCCAACGTCCTGACTTTC.

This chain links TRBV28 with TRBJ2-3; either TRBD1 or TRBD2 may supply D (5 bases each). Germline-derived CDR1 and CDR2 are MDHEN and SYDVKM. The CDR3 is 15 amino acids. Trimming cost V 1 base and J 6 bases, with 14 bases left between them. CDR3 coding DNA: TGTGCCAGCAGTTTATCGGGGCTGGGTCACGATACGCAGTATTTT. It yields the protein CASSLSGLGHDTQYF.

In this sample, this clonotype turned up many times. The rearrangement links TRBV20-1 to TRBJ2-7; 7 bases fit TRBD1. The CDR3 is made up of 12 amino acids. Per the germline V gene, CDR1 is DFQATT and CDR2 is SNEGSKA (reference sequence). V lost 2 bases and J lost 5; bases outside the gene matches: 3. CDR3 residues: CSARRTGHEQYF. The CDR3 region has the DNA TGCAGTGCTAGAAGGACAGGCCACGAGCAGTACTTC.

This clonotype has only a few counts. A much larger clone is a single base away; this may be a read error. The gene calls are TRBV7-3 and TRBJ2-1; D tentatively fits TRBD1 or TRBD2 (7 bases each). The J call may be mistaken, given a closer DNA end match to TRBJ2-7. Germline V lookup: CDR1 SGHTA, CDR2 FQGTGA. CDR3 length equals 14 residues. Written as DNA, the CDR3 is TGTGCCAGCAGCCGCCAGGGGGGGGACAATGAGCAGTACTTC. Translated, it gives CASSRQGGDNEQYF.

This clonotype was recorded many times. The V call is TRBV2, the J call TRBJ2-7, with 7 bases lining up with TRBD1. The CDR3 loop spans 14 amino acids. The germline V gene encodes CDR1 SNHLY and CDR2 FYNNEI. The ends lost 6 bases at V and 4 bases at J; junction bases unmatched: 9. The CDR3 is CASRRQGIQYEQYF. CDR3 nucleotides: TGTGCCAGCAGACGACAGGGTATCCAGTACGAGCAGTACTTC. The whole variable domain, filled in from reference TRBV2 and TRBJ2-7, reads EPEVTQTPSHQVTQMGQEVILRCVPISNHLYFYWYRQILGQKVEFLVSFYNNEISEKSEIFDDQFSVERPDGSNFTLKIRSTKLEDSAMYFCASRRQGIQYEQYFGPGTRLTVT.